The clone carrying this TCR beta chain came up many times. One entry per CDR3 protein results from TCRdb running MiXCR on the RT-PCR reads. The repertoire holds hundreds of thousands of distinct CDR3 sequences, with approximately 14% as singletons. The sample originates from a study of response to subunit inactivated influenza vaccine. V lost 0 bases and J 5 bases, leaving 20 bases between the germline ends. The germline V gene has CDR1 SGHRS and CDR2 YFSETQ. There are 18 residues in the CDR3. The sequence was collected from a man over 45 who received an inactivated influenza vaccine. The chain combines TRBV5-1 with TRBJ2-2, with a tentative D call TRBD1 (5 bases). The sequenced sample was PBMCs from blood, obtained 11 to 12 days after vaccination. Written as DNA, the CDR3 is TGCGCCAGCAGCTTGGTTCCCGGACACCTGGGAAGGACCGGGGAGCTGTTTTTT. Encoded protein: CASSLVPGHLGRTGELFF.